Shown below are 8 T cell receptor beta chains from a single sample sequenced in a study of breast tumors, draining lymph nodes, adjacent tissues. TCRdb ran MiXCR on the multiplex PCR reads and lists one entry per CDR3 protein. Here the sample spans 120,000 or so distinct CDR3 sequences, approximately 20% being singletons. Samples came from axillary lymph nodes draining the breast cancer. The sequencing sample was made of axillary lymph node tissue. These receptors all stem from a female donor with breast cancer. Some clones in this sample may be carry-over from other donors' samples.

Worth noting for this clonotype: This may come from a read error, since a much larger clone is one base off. The CDR3 DNA sequence: TGTGCCAGCAGTCCTAACAGGGGGGTATCAGACTATGGCTACACCTTC. Residues: CASSPNRGVSDYGYTF. The chain recombines TRBV2 with TRBJ1-2; 8 bases agree with TRBD1. The ends lost 5 bases at V and 3 bases at J; junction bases unmatched: 11. The CDR3 is made up of 16 amino acids. CDR1 and CDR2 from the germline V gene are SNHLY and FYNNEI.

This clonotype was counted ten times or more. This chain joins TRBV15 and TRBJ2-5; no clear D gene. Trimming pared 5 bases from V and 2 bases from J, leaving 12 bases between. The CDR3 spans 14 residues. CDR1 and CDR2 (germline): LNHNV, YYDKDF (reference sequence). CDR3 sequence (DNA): TGTGCCACCAGCTTCACACAGACGCAAGAGACCCAGTACTTC. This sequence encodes CATSFTQTQETQYF. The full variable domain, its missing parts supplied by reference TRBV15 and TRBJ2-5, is DAMVIQNPRYQVTQFGKPVTLSCSQTLNHNVMYWYQQKSSQAPKLLFHYYDKDFNNEADTPDNFQSRRPNTSFCFLDIRSPGLGDTAMYLCATSFTQTQETQYFGPGTRLLVL.

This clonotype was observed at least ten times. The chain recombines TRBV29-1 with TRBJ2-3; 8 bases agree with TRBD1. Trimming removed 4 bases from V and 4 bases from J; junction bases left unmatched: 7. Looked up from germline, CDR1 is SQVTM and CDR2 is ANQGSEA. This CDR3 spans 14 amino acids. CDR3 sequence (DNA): TGCAGCGTTGGAGGACAGGGTCGGGCAGATACGCAGTATTTT. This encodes CSVGGQGRADTQYF.

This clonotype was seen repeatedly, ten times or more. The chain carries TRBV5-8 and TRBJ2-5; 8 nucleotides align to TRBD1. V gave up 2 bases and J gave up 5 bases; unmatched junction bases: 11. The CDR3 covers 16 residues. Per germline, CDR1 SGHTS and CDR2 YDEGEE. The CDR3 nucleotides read TGTGCCAGCAGCTTTAATCGGGACAGGTGGGCGGAGACCCAGTACTTC. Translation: CASSFNRDRWAETQYF. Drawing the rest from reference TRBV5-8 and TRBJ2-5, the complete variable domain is EAGVTQSPTHLIKTRGQQATLRCSPISGHTSVYWYQQALGLGLQFLLWYDEGEERNRGNFPPRFSGRQFPNYSSELNVNALELEDSALYLCASSFNRDRWAETQYFGPGTRLLVL.

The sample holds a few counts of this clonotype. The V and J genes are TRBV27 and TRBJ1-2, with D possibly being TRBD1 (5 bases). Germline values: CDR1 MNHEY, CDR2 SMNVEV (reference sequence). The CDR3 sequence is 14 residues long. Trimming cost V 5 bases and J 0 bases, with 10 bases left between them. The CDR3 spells CASSRGLANYGYTF. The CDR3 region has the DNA TGTGCCAGCAGTAGGGGTTTAGCTAACTATGGCTACACCTTC.

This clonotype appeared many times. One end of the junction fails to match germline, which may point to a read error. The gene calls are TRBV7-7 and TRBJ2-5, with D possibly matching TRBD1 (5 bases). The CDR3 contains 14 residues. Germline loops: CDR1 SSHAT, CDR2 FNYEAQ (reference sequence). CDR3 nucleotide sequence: TGTGCTAGCAGCCCACGAAGGGGTGGAGAGACCCAGTACTTC. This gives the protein CASSPRRGGETQYF.

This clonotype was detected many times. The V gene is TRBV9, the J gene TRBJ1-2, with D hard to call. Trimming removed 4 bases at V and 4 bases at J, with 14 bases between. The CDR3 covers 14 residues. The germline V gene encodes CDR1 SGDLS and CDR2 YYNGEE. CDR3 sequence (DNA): TGTGCCAGCAGCCCCTCGGCAGGAGGCTATGGCTACACCTTC. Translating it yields CASSPSAGGYGYTF.

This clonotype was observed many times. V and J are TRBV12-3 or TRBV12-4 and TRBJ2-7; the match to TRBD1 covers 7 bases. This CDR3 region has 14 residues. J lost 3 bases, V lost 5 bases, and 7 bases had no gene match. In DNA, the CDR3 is TGTGCCAGCAGTCCTGGGGACAGTAACTACGAGCAGTACTTC. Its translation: CASSPGDSNYEQYF.